This TCR beta chain was captured in a study of blood T cell repertoires in COVID-19. The wider study: T cells, B-cell-depleted T cells, or PBMCs supplied cDNA or gDNA.

The CDR3 sequence is 14 residues long. In germline, CDR1 is SQVTM, CDR2 ANQGSEA. V was pared by 5 bases and J by 0 bases, with 11 bases between. The assay was immunoSEQ multiplex PCR, and TCRdb's table has in-frame clones only and misses some. The repertoire holds around 620,000 clones, with about nine tenths as singletons. This clone came up a few times. The J gene is TRBJ1-3, the V gene TRBV29-1; D is possibly TRBD1 (5 bases). The specimen sequenced was peripheral blood. The sequence was obtained from a woman aged 18-29 years with acute or convalescent COVID-19. The CDR3 DNA is TGCAGCGTTAATGACAGACCCTCTGGAAACACCATATATTTT. Amino acid sequence: CSVNDRPSGNTIYF. Looking up the rest from reference TRBV29-1 and TRBJ1-3 gives the full variable domain: SAVISQKPSRDICQRGTSLTIQCQVDSQVTMMFWYRQQPGQSLTLIATANQGSEATYESGFVIDKFPISRPNLTFSTLTVSNMSPEDSSIYLCSVNDRPSGNTIYFGEGSWLTVV.